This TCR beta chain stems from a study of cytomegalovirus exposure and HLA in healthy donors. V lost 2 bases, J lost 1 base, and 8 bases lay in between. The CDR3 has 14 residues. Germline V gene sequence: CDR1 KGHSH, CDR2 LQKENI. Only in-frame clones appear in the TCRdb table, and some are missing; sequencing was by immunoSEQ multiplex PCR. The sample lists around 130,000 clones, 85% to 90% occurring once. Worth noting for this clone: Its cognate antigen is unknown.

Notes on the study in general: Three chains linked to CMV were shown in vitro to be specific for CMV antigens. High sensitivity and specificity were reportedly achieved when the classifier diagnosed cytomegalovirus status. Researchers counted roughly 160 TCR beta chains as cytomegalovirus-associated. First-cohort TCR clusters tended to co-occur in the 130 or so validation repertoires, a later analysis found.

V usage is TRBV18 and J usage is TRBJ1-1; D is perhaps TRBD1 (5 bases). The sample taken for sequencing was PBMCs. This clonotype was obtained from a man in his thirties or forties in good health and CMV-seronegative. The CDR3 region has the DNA TGTGCCAGCTCACCAAAGGGGAAGAACACTGAAGCTTTCTTT. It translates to CASSPKGKNTEAFF. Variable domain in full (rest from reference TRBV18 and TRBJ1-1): NAGVMQNPRHLVRRRGQEARLRCSPMKGHSHVYWYRQLPEEGLKFMVYLQKENIIDESGMPKERFSAEFPKEGPSILRIQQVVRGDSAAYFCASSPKGKNTEAFFGQGTRLTVV.